These 17 T cell receptor beta chains originate from one sample sequenced in a study of T cell repertoires in cytomegalovirus infection. TCRdb re-derived calls from the reads in MiXCR, one entry per CDR3 protein. The sample has roughly 920,000 distinct CDR3 sequences; around a third are singletons. Their target antigens are unknown. This specimen consisted of cultured CD8+ T cells from PBMCs, obtained from culture after CMV antigen stimulation. The receptors here all came from a human donor in good health (CMV status not recorded). Some clones in this sample may be carry-over from other donors' samples.

This clonotype has only a few counts. The chain links TRBV7-9 to TRBJ2-1; D remains unclear. CDR3 length: 15 residues. V was trimmed by 4 bases and J by 4 bases, leaving 14 bases between them. CDR1 and CDR2 from the germline V gene are SEHNR and FQNEAQ (reference sequence). In nucleotides, the CDR3 is TGTGCCAGCAGCTCAAGAGTGGTACGGTACAATGAGCAGTTCTTC. Translation gives CASSSRVVRYNEQFF.

With regard to this clonotype: An end of the junction differs from the germline gene, which may be a read error. The J gene is TRBJ1-2, the V gene TRBV12-5; maybe TRBD1 (5 bases). From germline, CDR1 is LGHNT and CDR2 FRNRAP. The CDR3 runs to 14 residues. CDR3 DNA: TGTGCTGGTGGATCGATCGACAGCGGCTATGGCTACACCTTC. Translation: CAGGSIDSGYGYTF.

The chain links TRBV6-6 to TRBJ2-5, with TRBD2 identical over 7 bases. The germline CDR1 and CDR2 sequences are MNHNY and SVGAGI (reference sequence). This CDR3 comprises 14 residues. V lost 4 bases and J lost 3; bases outside the gene matches: 5. The CDR3 DNA reads TGTGCCAGCAGTTTGGGGGACTATGAAGAGACCCAGTACTTC. This translates into CASSLGDYEETQYF.

The CDR3 coding sequence is TGTGCCAGTAGTCCCGGCCAGGGAGGTTCCACCGGGGAGCTGTTTTTT. Encoded protein: CASSPGQGGSTGELFF. The chain carries TRBV19 and TRBJ2-2, with a weak D call TRBD2 (6 bases). Trimming removed 5 bases from V and 4 bases from J, with 17 bases in between. The CDR3 totals 16 residues. CDR1 is LNHDA and CDR2 is SQIVND in the germline V gene (reference sequence). Variable domain in full (rest from reference TRBV19 and TRBJ2-2): DGGITQSPKYLFRKEGQNVTLSCEQNLNHDAMYWYRQDPGQGLRLIYYSQIVNDFQKGDIAEGYSVSREKKESFPLTVTSAQKNPTAFYLCASSPGQGGSTGELFFGEGSRLTVL.

This clonotype was counted only a few times. V and J are TRBV10-3 and TRBJ2-7; tentatively, D is TRBD1 (5 bases). The V and J ends lost 6 bases and 2 bases respectively, with 14 bases between them. The CDR3 has 14 amino acids. Germline V gene data show CDR1 as ENHRY and CDR2 as SYGVKD. Here the CDR3 reads CAISRQKETYEQYV. For the CDR3, the DNA is TGTGCCATCAGCCGACAGAAAGAAACCTACGAGCAGTACGTC.

The genes are TRBV15 and TRBJ1-2, with 8 bases identical to TRBD1. This CDR3 is built from 14 residues. The V segment lost 0 bases and the J segment 6 bases; nucleotides outside the gene matches: 3. Germline values: CDR1 LNHNV, CDR2 YYDKDF (reference sequence). CDR3 amino acids: CATSRDLTGDGYTF. CDR3 nucleotide sequence: TGTGCCACCAGCAGAGATCTGACAGGGGATGGCTACACCTTC.

The chain carries TRBV20-1 and TRBJ2-1; perhaps TRBD2 as D (5 bases). Trimming left V 3 bases short and J 5 bases short, with 11 bases between. In germline, CDR1 is DFQATT, CDR2 SNEGSKA (reference sequence). The CDR3 sequence is 13 residues long. CDR3 sequence (DNA): TGCAGTGCTAGGGAGCGGTCCGACAATGAGCAGTTCTTC. Protein sequence: CSARERSDNEQFF.

This clonotype was counted only a few times. The chain uses TRBV6-5 and TRBJ1-3, with TRBD1 as a possible D gene (6 bases). CDR3 length: 14 amino acids. Deletions cut 4 bases from V and 3 bases from J, with 10 bases between. CDR1 and CDR2 from the germline V gene are MNHEY and SVGAGI. The CDR3 spells CASSSQGSGNTIYF. The CDR3 region has the DNA TGTGCCAGCAGTTCACAGGGTAGTGGAAACACCATATATTTT.

This clonotype was seen a few times. The chain joins TRBV27 to TRBJ1-5; no firm D call. The V and J ends lost 0 bases and 5 bases respectively, with 20 bases between them. From germline, CDR1 is MNHEY and CDR2 SMNVEV (reference sequence). CDR3 size: 18 residues. The CDR3 loop reads CASSLSISNGGPYQPQHF. The CDR3 nucleotides are TGTGCCAGCAGTTTATCGATATCCAATGGCGGCCCATATCAGCCCCAGCATTTT.

This clonotype is a singleton in its sample. The DNA of the CDR3 is TGTGCCAGCAGTCCCGGGGGGGTAACGTCCGGGGAGCTGTTTTTT. Residues: CASSPGGVTSGELFF. The V call is TRBV27, the J call TRBJ2-2; 8 bases fit TRBD2. Germline lookup yields CDR1 MNHEY and CDR2 SMNVEV (reference sequence). V shed 5 bases, J shed 6 bases, and the junction held 8 bases outside the gene matches. The CDR3 has 15 amino acids.

The chain employs TRBV7-9 and TRBJ2-7; D possibly corresponds to TRBD2 (7 bases). CDR1 SEHNR and CDR2 FQNEAQ come from the germline V gene (reference sequence). CDR3 size: 17 residues. The ends were cut back, 5 bases at V and 2 bases at J, with 22 bases in the middle. The CDR3 nucleotides read TGTGCCAGCAGCGGGTCAGGGGAGCGGGGTGAAACCTACGAGCAGTACTTC. Translation: CASSGSGERGETYEQYF.

The V call is TRBV4-1, the J call TRBJ2-3; TRBD1 matches 8 bases. This CDR3 region has 14 residues. J gave up 6 bases and V 2 bases, and 4 bases lay outside the gene matches. Germline V gene data show CDR1 as MGHRA and CDR2 as YSYEKL. The CDR3 protein is CASSQRTGRDTQYF. The CDR3 nucleotides are TGCGCCAGCAGCCAACGGACAGGGCGGGATACGCAGTATTTT.

The chain links TRBV20-1 to TRBJ2-1; TRBD1 might be the D (6 bases). The CDR3 totals 15 residues. With 6 bases removed from V and 8 bases from J, the gap between germline ends came to 23 bases. Germline V CDR1 and CDR2: DFQATT, SNEGSKA (reference sequence). This CDR3 reads CSAGYSGVYVDEQFF. In DNA form, the CDR3 reads TGCAGTGCCGGCTATTCAGGGGTTTACGTGGATGAGCAGTTCTTC.

This clonotype has just a few counts. The chain employs TRBV7-9 and TRBJ2-7, with D tentatively TRBD1 or TRBD2 (5 bases each). Per the germline V gene, CDR1 is SEHNR and CDR2 is FQNEAQ (reference sequence). Deletions cut 1 base from V and 4 bases from J, with 17 bases between. The CDR3 extends over 16 amino acids. CDR3 sequence reads: CASSLVWTQDMYEQYF. The CDR3 DNA follows: TGTGCCAGCAGCTTAGTGTGGACTCAGGACATGTACGAGCAGTACTTC.

The J gene is TRBJ1-1, the V gene TRBV19, with 7 nucleotides matching TRBD1. Germline loops: CDR1 LNHDA, CDR2 SQIVND (reference sequence). After removal of 9 bases from V and 7 bases from J, the junction contained 5 bases not matched to a gene. This CDR3 contains 11 residues. The DNA for the CDR3 is TGTGCCAGCAGGACAGGCATTGAAGCTTTCTTT. This gives the protein CASRTGIEAFF.

Points on this clonotype: The junction differs from germline at one of its ends, possibly a read error. V and J are TRBV6-5 and TRBJ2-6; the D is unclear. CDR1 and CDR2 (germline): MNHEY, SVGAGI. This CDR3 comprises 15 residues. In nucleotides, the CDR3 is TGTGTCAGCAGTTACTCTGATCTCGTGGCCAACGTCCTGACTTTC. Its translation: CVSSYSDLVANVLTF.

This clonotype was found a few times. V usage is TRBV12-3 or TRBV12-4 and J usage is TRBJ1-4; 7 nucleotides agree with TRBD1. Germline trimming cut 6 bases from V and 1 base from J; bases unmatched to any gene: 2. This CDR3 contains 14 residues. The CDR3 is CASRYRGTNEKLFF. The CDR3 DNA reads TGTGCCAGCAGATACAGGGGAACTAATGAAAAACTGTTTTTT.